The clone carrying this T cell receptor (beta chain) was counted between two and nine times. Its specificity is not known. The sample is drawn from a study of CD8+ T cells in alopecia areata. Study at large: Those treated were given oral tofacitinib at 5 to 10 mg twice daily. Overall study results and limits: The study found TCR sharing across patients less clear than in mice, possibly for HLA reasons. In scalp and blood during tofacitinib, many expanded lesional clones persisted.

It was cDNA, reverse transcribed from extracted RNA, that served as the sequencing template. Repertoires were generated with immunoSEQ multiplex PCR, while TCRdb's copy carries only in-frame clones and drops some. The sample lists roughly 190,000 clones; roughly three fifths were seen once. Treatment defined: oral pan-JAK inhibitor, 5-10 mg twice daily. Peripheral blood samples and lesional scalp punch biopsies were obtained from alopecia areata patients. This clonotype originated in a human donor with alopecia areata. Source: CD4+ T cells sorted from blood, taken at week 4, from a patient treated with tofacitinib.

CDR3: CASRGGGAPYEQYF. CDR3 coding DNA: TGTGCCAGCAGGGGAGGGGGCGCCCCCTACGAGCAGTACTTC. The chain links TRBV5-6 to TRBJ2-7; D might be TRBD1 or TRBD2, each matching 7 bases. The CDR3 runs to 14 residues. Germline loops: CDR1 SGHDT, CDR2 YYEEEE. V was trimmed by 5 bases and J by 2 bases, leaving 14 bases between them.